These 27 T cell receptor beta chains originate from one sample sequenced in a study of tumor-infiltrating lymphocytes in primary liver carcinoma. It was from approximately 22-30 mg of unsorted bulk tissue that RNA and DNA were co-extracted. Making TCR beta cDNA involved around 500 ng total RNA and a constant-region primer. Slightly modified ARM-PCR served as the procedure for the TCR beta libraries. These libraries came from three rounds of nested multiplex PCR. The first two PCR rounds, roughly 9 cycles each, used TRBV1-TRBV30 forward primers and a C-beta reverse primer. Using its own MiXCR run on the multiplex PCR reads, TCRdb lists one record per CDR3 protein. The table records 100,000 to 150,000 distinct CDR3 sequences, around 64% of them present only once. The sample comprised liver tumor tissue from sampling region 3. Specified subset: tumor region T3, left-lateral pole. The source of these receptors is a woman aged 55-70 years with primary liver carcinoma and hepatitis B virus infection.

A remark on this clonotype: Given a much more abundant clone one base away, this may be a read error. V gene TRBV6-1 combines with J gene TRBJ2-3; D unresolved. Germline V CDR1 and CDR2: MNHNS, SASEGT. The CDR3 runs to 12 residues. The CDR3 protein is CTSSDPGNTQYF. The CDR3 region has the DNA TGTACCAGCAGTGACCCAGGAAATACGCAGTATTTT.

This clonotype has a single count. Mismatch with germline at one junction end may stem from a read error. CDR3 sequence (DNA): TGTGCCAGCAGTTTACGCCGGGAGGAGAACACCGGGGAGCCGTTTTTT. Translated: CASSLRREENTGEPFF. The rearrangement joins TRBV28 to TRBJ2-2; 7 nucleotides align to TRBD2. The CDR3 contains 16 residues. In germline, CDR1 is MDHEN, CDR2 SYDVKM.

About this clonotype: This may be a read error, as it is one base from a much larger clone. This chain joins TRBV5-4 and TRBJ2-5; D perhaps matches TRBD2 (6 bases). Germline CDR1 and CDR2: SGHNT and YYREEE (reference sequence). This CDR3 contains 14 residues. V was cut by 4 bases and J by 5 bases, with 15 bases left in between. Here the CDR3 reads CASSNSGGGETQYF. The CDR3 DNA reads as TGTGCCAGCAGCAATAGCGGAGGAGGGGAGACCCAGTACTTC.

This clonotype was picked up many times. The V and J genes are TRBV5-1 and TRBJ2-2; the match to TRBD2 covers 11 bases. The V gene's germline CDR1 is SGHRS and CDR2 YFSETQ. The CDR3 loop spans 16 amino acids. V trimming: 2 bases; J trimming: 6 bases; junction bases outside the gene matches: 6. CDR3 in DNA: TGCGCCAGCAGCTTCCAGACTAGCGGGATCTCCGGGGAGCTGTTTTTT. This gives the protein CASSFQTSGISGELFF.

This clonotype was seen a handful of times. This chain uses TRBV28 with TRBJ2-7, with D perhaps matching TRBD1 (7 bases). CDR1 and CDR2 from the germline V gene are MDHEN and SYDVKM. This CDR3 comprises 16 residues. V was shortened by 6 bases and J by 0 bases, with 18 bases between the two germline ends. The CDR3 protein is CASSPSGDRASYEQYF. DNA for the CDR3: TGTGCCAGCAGCCCCTCGGGAGACAGGGCCTCCTACGAGCAGTACTTC.

The chain has TRBV11-2 and TRBJ2-1, with D possibly TRBD2 on 11 matching bases. Germline assignment: CDR1 SGHAT and CDR2 FQNNGV. CDR3 length: 23 residues. With 5 bases removed from V and 3 bases from J, the gap between germline ends came to 38 bases. The CDR3 region has the DNA TGTGCCAGCAGCCGCGGACAGGGGGGCGCGGGATTAGCGGGAGGGTCAGACTACAATGAGCAGTTCTTC. Encoded protein: CASSRGQGGAGLAGGSDYNEQFF. The full variable domain, rest sourced from reference TRBV11-2 and TRBJ2-1, is EAGVAQSPRYKIIEKRQSVAFWCNPISGHATLYWYQQILGQGPKLLIQFQNNGVVDDSQLPKDRFSAERLKGVDSTLKIQPAKLEDSAVYLCASSRGQGGAGLAGGSDYNEQFFGPGTRLTVL.

On this clonotype: Sequence at one end of the junction differs from germline and may be a read error. The V gene is TRBV11-1, the J gene TRBJ2-1; maybe TRBD2 (7 bases). This CDR3 region has 14 residues. Germline loops: CDR1 SGHAT, CDR2 FQDESV (reference sequence). The CDR3 DNA is TGTGCCAGCAACTTAGACGGAGGGGGGGGAAAACAGTTCTTC. Protein product: CASNLDGGGGKQFF. Combining the CDR3 with reference TRBV11-1 and TRBJ2-1 gives the whole variable domain EAEVAQSPRYKITEKSQAVAFWCDPISGHATLYWYRQILGQGPELLVQFQDESVVDDSQLPKDRFSAERLKGVDSTLKIQPAELGDSAMYLCASNLDGGGGKQFFGPGTRLTVL.

The sample holds a few counts of this clonotype. A read error may be the cause here, since a much bigger clone is one base away. The rearrangement joins TRBV4-2 to TRBJ2-7, with D possibly called TRBD1 or TRBD2 (5 bases each). Germline V gene sequence: CDR1 LGHNA, CDR2 YNFKEQ. There are 15 residues in the CDR3. CDR3 DNA sequence: TGTGCCAACAGCCAAGAACAGGTTGGACTGGTGGAGCAGTACTTC. Protein: CANSQEQVGLVEQYF.

V and J are TRBV6-1 and TRBJ1-2; maybe TRBD1 (5 bases). CDR1 and CDR2 from the germline V gene are MNHNS and SASEGT. This CDR3 comprises 14 residues. In nucleotides, the CDR3 is TGTACCAACAGTGTCAATAGAAAAACAGGCGGCTACACCTTC. Amino acid sequence: CTNSVNRKTGGYTF.

The rearrangement links TRBV11-2 to TRBJ2-2; 8 bases match TRBD2. The CDR3 is 16 amino acids. CDR1 is SGHAT, CDR2 FQNNGV, per germline. After removal of 6 bases from V and 1 base from J, the junction contained 7 bases not matched to a gene. The CDR3 nucleotides read TGTGCCAGCAGTCGTCAACTAGCGGAGAACACCGGGGAGCTGTTTTTT. It specifies CASSRQLAENTGELFF.

Ten or more counts support this clonotype. The chain uses TRBV6-1 and TRBJ2-1; 10 nucleotides align to TRBD2. V lost 7 bases and J lost 5; bases outside the gene matches: 5. Germline V gene data show CDR1 as MNHNS and CDR2 as SASEGT. CDR3 size: 14 residues. In DNA form, the CDR3 reads TGTGCCAGCACCGCGGGACTAGCGAACAATGAGCAGTTCTTC. Amino acid sequence: CASTAGLANNEQFF.

To note about this clonotype: A junction end diverges from the germline sequence, so it may reflect a read error. The CDR3 protein is CASSLGPGQRFYSEQFF. For the CDR3, the DNA is TGCGCCAGCAGCTTAGGACCGGGACAGAGATTCTACAGTGAGCAGTTCTTC. The J gene is TRBJ2-1, the V gene TRBV11-2, with TRBD1 matching over 7 bases. The CDR3 spans 17 residues. From germline, CDR1 is SGHAT and CDR2 FQNNGV.

A remark on this clonotype: The conserved phenylalanine or tryptophan is not found at the CDR3 terminus, so this likely reflects a read error. The DNA is left out, because the CDR3 cannot be placed on it with certainty; the CDR3 is given as TCRdb lists it. The CDR3 region is CASSRATGLAGELLS. The chain joins TRBV4-1 to TRBJ2-2; the table's D call, TRBD1, has no DNA check behind it. Germline V gene sequence: CDR1 MGHRA, CDR2 YSYEKL. Counting both end residues, the CDR3 totals 15 amino acids.

This clonotype appeared a few times. The chain joins TRBV13 to TRBJ2-1; 9 nucleotides agree with TRBD2. The germline V gene has CDR1 PRHDT and CDR2 FYEKMQ (reference sequence). V shed 6 bases and J 8 bases; nucleotides not matched to a gene: 11. CDR3 size: 15 residues. CDR3 amino acids: CASSKPSGTVYEQFF. CDR3 nucleotide sequence: TGTGCCAGCAGTAAACCTAGCGGGACAGTTTATGAGCAGTTCTTC.

As to this clonotype: At one end the junction does not follow the germline gene, possibly because of a read error. The chain joins TRBV11-2 to TRBJ2-3; TRBD2 matches 9 bases. Germline assignment: CDR1 SGHAT and CDR2 FQNNGV. The CDR3 is 20 amino acids. The CDR3 protein is CVSCLRGLAGLRFRTDTQYF. As DNA, the CDR3 is TGTGTCAGCTGCTTAAGGGGCCTAGCGGGATTGAGATTCCGCACAGATACGCAGTATTTT.

The chain employs TRBV7-9 and TRBJ2-7, with D possibly TRBD2 on 5 matching bases. Trimming left V 5 bases short and J 12 bases short, with 17 bases between. The CDR3 is 12 amino acids. Germline loops: CDR1 SEHNR, CDR2 FQNEAQ (reference sequence). The CDR3 region is CASSPEGIQRYF. The CDR3 DNA reads as TGTGCCAGCAGCCCAGAGGGAATCCAGCGGTACTTC.

This sequence joins TRBV29-1 and TRBJ2-5; D unresolved. Germline V gene lookup returns CDR1 SQVTM and CDR2 ANQGSEA. The CDR3 has 13 residues. CDR3 sequence (DNA): TGCAGGGATGAAGTCCCCCAACAAGAGACCCAGTACTTC. Translating it yields CRDEVPQQETQYF.

This clonotype has only one observation. A clone one base away is much larger, so this may be a read error. The chain couples TRBV5-4 to TRBJ1-1; D ambiguous. CDR1 is SGHNT and CDR2 is YYREEE in the germline V gene (reference sequence). This CDR3 comprises 12 residues. V was cut by 1 base and J by 5 bases, with 6 bases left in between. The CDR3 region is CASSLLGTEAFF. CDR3 bases: TGTGCCAGCAGCTTGCTGGGGACTGAAGCTTTCTTT.

This clonotype has a handful of counts. This chain joins TRBV18 and TRBJ2-7; 8 bases are shared with TRBD1. J was trimmed by 6 bases and V by 6 bases; bases with no gene match: 10. The CDR3 covers 14 residues. Per germline, CDR1 KGHSH and CDR2 LQKENI. CDR3 sequence reads: CASSTRTGQAEQYF. The CDR3 bases are TGTGCCAGCTCTACCAGAACGGGACAGGCCGAGCAGTACTTC.

Comment on this clonotype: It may be a read error: a sequence one base away is much more abundant. V gene TRBV5-8 combines with J gene TRBJ2-7; TRBD2 aligns across 15 bases. The CDR3 covers 14 residues. The V gene's germline CDR1 is SGHTS and CDR2 YDEGEE. The CDR3 sequence: CASKGLAGGYERYF. The CDR3 bases are TGTGCCAGCAAGGGACTAGCGGGAGGCTACGAGCGGTACTTC.

This chain links TRBV11-2 with TRBJ1-4, with unresolved D. Germline lookup yields CDR1 SGHAT and CDR2 FQNNGV. Trimming cost V 9 bases and J 10 bases, with 18 bases left between them. This CDR3 comprises 13 residues. In DNA, the CDR3 is TGTGCCAGTAACTTAACGAGTCCGGGAAAACTGTTTTTT. Its translation: CASNLTSPGKLFF.

This chain joins TRBV29-1 and TRBJ2-7; D not certain. The V and J ends lost 4 bases and 7 bases respectively, with 17 bases between them. CDR1 and CDR2 from the germline V gene are SQVTM and ANQGSEA. The CDR3 length is 13 residues. In nucleotides, the CDR3 is TGCAGCGTTGCATTTGCAGTCCTGGGGGAGCAGTACTTC. Protein sequence: CSVAFAVLGEQYF.

In the case of this clonotype: Germline and junction disagree at one end, which may indicate a read error. This chain uses TRBV28 with TRBJ2-1; the D gene could be TRBD1 or TRBD2 (5 bases each). The CDR3 is made up of 15 amino acids. Germline assignment: CDR1 MDHEN and CDR2 SYDVKM. The DNA of the CDR3 is TGTGCCAGCAATCCGGCGGCGACCTCCCTGGGGGAGCGGTTCTTC. This gives the protein CASNPAATSLGERFF.

A remark on this clonotype: Sequence at one end of the junction differs from germline and may be a read error. This chain connects TRBV11-2 to TRBJ2-2; 9 bases match TRBD2. This CDR3 is 16 amino acids long. Germline V gene sequence: CDR1 SGHAT, CDR2 FQNNGV. DNA of the CDR3: TGTGCCAGTAGTAGTCGACTAGCGGAAAACATCGGGGAGCTGTTTTTT. It specifies CASSSRLAENIGELFF.

This clonotype was picked up a small number of times. A read error is possible here, since a much larger clone lies one base away. The CDR3 DNA reads as TGTGTCAGCAGTTCCACGGGGGCCTTCTATGGCTACACCTTC. This codes for CVSSSTGAFYGYTF. This chain links TRBV12-3 or TRBV12-4 with TRBJ1-2, with TRBD1 as a possible D gene (6 bases). This CDR3 region has 14 residues.

Comments on this clonotype: Germline and junction disagree at one end, which may indicate a read error. The chain has TRBV6-1 and TRBJ1-5, with no clear D. This CDR3 region has 15 residues. Germline loops: CDR1 MNHNS, CDR2 SASEGT. CDR3 region: CASSEDGGNNQPQHF. The CDR3 DNA reads as TGTGCCAGCAGTGAAGACGGAGGGAACAATCAGCCCCAGCATTTC.

Many counts were recorded for this clonotype. The V and J genes are TRBV5-4 and TRBJ2-7, with TRBD1 matching over 7 bases. Looked up from germline, CDR1 is SGHNT and CDR2 is YYREEE (reference sequence). The CDR3 length is 14 residues. Losses at the gene ends were 4 bases for V and 2 bases for J; bases not matched to a gene: 6. The CDR3 DNA reads as TGTGCCAGCAGCCCCGGGACAGTACCCTACGAGCAGTACTTC. Translation gives CASSPGTVPYEQYF.